The text below deals with one T cell receptor beta chain. The data derive from a study of CD8 T cells in ankylosing spondylitis. TCRdb re-called the 5' RACE reads with MiXCR, one entry per CDR3 protein. Of 200,000 to 300,000 distinct CDR3 sequences in the sample, 8.6% were seen once. This clonotype was obtained from a male donor with ankylosing spondylitis or in good health (not recorded which). Material: blood, either unsorted or a sorted T cell fraction (not recorded which).

CDR3 coding DNA: TGTGCCAGCAGCTTGGGCGGGAGCAGAAATGAGCAGTTCTTC. This translates into CASSLGGSRNEQFF. The rearrangement uses TRBV7-2 and TRBJ2-1; 7 nucleotides align to TRBD2. Trimming took 3 bases from V and 7 from J; bases not matched to a gene: 6. This CDR3 has 14 residues. From germline, CDR1 is SGHTA and CDR2 FQGNSA.